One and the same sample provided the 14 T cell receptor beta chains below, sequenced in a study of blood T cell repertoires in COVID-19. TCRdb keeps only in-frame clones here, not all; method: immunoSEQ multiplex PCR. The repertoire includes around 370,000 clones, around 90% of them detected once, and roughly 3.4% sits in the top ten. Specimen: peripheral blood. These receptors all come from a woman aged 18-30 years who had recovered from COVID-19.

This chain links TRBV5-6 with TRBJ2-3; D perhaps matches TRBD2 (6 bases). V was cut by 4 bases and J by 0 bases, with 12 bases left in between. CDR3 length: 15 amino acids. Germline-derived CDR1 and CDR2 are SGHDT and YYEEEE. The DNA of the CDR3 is TGTGCCAGCAGCAGGAGGGGCGGGAGCACAGATACGCAGTATTTT. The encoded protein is CASSRRGGSTDTQYF.

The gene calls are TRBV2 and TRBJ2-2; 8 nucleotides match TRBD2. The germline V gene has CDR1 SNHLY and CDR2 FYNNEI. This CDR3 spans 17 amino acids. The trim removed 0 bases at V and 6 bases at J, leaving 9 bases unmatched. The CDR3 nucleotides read TGTGCCAGCAGTGAAGCGCTAGTCGGACTAGCCCCCGGGGAGCTGTTTTTT. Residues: CASSEALVGLAPGELFF.

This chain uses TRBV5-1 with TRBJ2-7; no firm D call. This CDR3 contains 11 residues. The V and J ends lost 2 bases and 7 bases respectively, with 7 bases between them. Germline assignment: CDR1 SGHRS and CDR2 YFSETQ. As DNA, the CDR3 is TGCGCCAGCAGCTTTGCGTGGGAGCAGTACGTC. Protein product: CASSFAWEQYV.

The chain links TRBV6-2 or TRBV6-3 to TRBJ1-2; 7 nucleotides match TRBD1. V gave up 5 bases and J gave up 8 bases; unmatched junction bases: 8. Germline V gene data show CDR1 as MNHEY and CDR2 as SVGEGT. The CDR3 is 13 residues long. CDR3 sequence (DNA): TGTGCCAGCAGTCAAAGACAGGGAGGCGGCTACACCTTC. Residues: CASSQRQGGGYTF.

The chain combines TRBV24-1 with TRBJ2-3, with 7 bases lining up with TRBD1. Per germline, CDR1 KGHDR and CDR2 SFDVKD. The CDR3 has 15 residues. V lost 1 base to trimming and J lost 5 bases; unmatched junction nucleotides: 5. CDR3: CATSDLRQGGDTQYF. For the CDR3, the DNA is TGTGCCACCAGTGATTTAAGACAGGGTGGAGATACGCAGTATTTT.

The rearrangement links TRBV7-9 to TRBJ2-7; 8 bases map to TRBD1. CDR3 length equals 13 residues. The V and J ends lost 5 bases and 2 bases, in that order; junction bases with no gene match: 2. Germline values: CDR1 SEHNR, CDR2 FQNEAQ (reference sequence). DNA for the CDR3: TGTGCCAGCAGCCGGACAGGGACCTACGAGCAGTACGTC. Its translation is CASSRTGTYEQYV.

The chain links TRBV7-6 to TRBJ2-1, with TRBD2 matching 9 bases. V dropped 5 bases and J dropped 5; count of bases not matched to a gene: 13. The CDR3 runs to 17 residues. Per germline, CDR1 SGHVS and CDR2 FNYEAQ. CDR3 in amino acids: CASSPGLAPGLNNEQFF. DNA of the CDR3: TGTGCCAGCAGCCCGGGACTAGCCCCCGGGTTGAACAATGAGCAGTTCTTC.

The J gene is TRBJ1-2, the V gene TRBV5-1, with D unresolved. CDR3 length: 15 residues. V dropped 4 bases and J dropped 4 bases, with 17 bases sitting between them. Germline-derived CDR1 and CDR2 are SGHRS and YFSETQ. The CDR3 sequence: CASSLDGGPTYGYTF. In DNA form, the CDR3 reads TGCGCCAGCAGCCTCGACGGAGGGCCAACCTATGGCTACACCTTC.

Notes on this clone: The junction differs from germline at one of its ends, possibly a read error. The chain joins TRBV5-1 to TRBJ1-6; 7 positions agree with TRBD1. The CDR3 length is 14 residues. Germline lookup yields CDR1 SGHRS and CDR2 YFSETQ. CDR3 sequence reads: CASRLGQSNSPLHF. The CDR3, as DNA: TGCGCCAGCAGATTGGGACAGAGTAATTCACCCCTCCACTTT.

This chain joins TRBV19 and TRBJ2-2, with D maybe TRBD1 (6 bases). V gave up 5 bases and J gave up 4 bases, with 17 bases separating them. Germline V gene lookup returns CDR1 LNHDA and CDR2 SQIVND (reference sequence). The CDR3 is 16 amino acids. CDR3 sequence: CASSSPQGRSTGELFF. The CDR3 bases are TGTGCCAGTAGTTCCCCACAGGGTCGATCCACCGGGGAGCTGTTTTTT.

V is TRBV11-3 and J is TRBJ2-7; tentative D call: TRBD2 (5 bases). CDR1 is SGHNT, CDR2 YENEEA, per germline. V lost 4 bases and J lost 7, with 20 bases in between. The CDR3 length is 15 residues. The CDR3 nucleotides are TGTGCCAGCAGCTCCGGGGTTGGGCGACCGGGGGAGCAGTACGTC. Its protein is CASSSGVGRPGEQYV.

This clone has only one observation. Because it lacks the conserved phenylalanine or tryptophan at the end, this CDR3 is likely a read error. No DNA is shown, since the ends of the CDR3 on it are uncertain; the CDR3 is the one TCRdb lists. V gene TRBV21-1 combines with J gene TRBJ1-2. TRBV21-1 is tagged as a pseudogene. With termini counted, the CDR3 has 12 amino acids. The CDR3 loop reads CASSYVDAGGSG.

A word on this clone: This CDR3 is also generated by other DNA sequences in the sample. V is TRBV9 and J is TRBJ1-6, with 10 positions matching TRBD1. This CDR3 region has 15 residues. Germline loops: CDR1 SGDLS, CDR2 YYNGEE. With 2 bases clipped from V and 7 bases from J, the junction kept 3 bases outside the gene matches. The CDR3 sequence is CASSVETGGNSPLHF. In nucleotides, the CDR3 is TGTGCCAGCAGCGTGGAGACAGGGGGCAATTCACCCCTCCACTTT.

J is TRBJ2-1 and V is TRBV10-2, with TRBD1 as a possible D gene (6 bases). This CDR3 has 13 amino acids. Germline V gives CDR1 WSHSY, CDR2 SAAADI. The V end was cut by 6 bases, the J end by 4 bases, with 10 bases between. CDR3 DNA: TGCGCCAGCAGGAGGGGACAATACAATGAGCAGTTCTTC. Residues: CASRRGQYNEQFF.